The 26 T cell receptor beta chains in this list originate from one sample, sequenced in a study of cytomegalovirus exposure and HLA in healthy donors. 13 Jbeta primers and 60 Vbeta primers were used for the PCR. Clones were read by immunoSEQ multiplex PCR, and TCRdb kept only the in-frame ones, dropping some. The sample lists some 180,000 clones, around 80% occurring once. The source material was PBMCs. These receptors all come from a man aged 35 to 55 in good health and CMV-seronegative.

The J gene is TRBJ1-2, the V gene TRBV6-6; D uncertain. Deletions cut 0 bases from V and 0 bases from J, with 8 bases between. Per the germline V gene, CDR1 is MNHNY and CDR2 is SVGAGI (reference sequence). The CDR3 runs 15 residues. The CDR3 DNA reads TGTGCCAGCAGTTACTCGATGCGAGCTAACTATGGCTACACCTTC. The encoded protein is CASSYSMRANYGYTF.

The chain couples TRBV7-9 to TRBJ2-7; tentatively, D is TRBD1 (5 bases). The germline gives CDR1 SEHNR, CDR2 FQNEAQ (reference sequence). The V end lost 1 base, the J end lost 3 bases, and 10 bases lay between the germline ends. The CDR3 has 14 residues. The CDR3 coding sequence is TGTGCCAGCAGCTTAGTAGGGGATCTCTACGAGCAGTACTTC. It translates to CASSLVGDLYEQYF.

J is TRBJ2-3 and V is TRBV19; 10 bases are a match to TRBD1. V lost 8 bases and J lost 4; bases outside the gene matches: 9. From germline, CDR1 is LNHDA and CDR2 SQIVND (reference sequence). The CDR3 is 15 residues long. CDR3 sequence reads: CASRAGTGESDTQYF. For the CDR3, the DNA is TGTGCCAGTCGAGCCGGGACAGGGGAATCAGATACGCAGTATTTT.

The V call is TRBV19, the J call TRBJ2-7, with D tentatively TRBD1 (5 bases). The ends were cut back, 10 bases at V and 5 bases at J, with 21 bases in the middle. Per the germline V gene, CDR1 is LNHDA and CDR2 is SQIVND (reference sequence). This CDR3 spans 14 amino acids. The CDR3 region has the DNA TGTGCCACCACGATGGGGCCTTTGTCGGACGAGCAGTACTTC. It codes for CATTMGPLSDEQYF.

The chain employs TRBV29-1 and TRBJ1-5; 7 positions match TRBD1. Germline V lookup: CDR1 SQVTM, CDR2 ANQGSEA. The trim removed 6 bases at V and 7 bases at J, leaving 9 bases unmatched. CDR3 length equals 13 residues. The CDR3 DNA is TGCAGCGTGGAATTATCCAGGGGGCAGCCCCAGCATTTT. This encodes CSVELSRGQPQHF. Together with reference TRBV29-1 and TRBJ1-5, the CDR3 gives the full variable domain: SAVISQKPSRDICQRGTSLTIQCQVDSQVTMMFWYRQQPGQSLTLIATANQGSEATYESGFVIDKFPISRPNLTFSTLTVSNMSPEDSSIYLCSVELSRGQPQHFGDGTRLSIL.

The CDR3 reads CASSLHSGGHYEQYF. The CDR3 DNA reads TGTGCCAGCAGTTTACATTCAGGGGGCCACTACGAGCAGTACTTC. The chain couples TRBV28 to TRBJ2-7; 8 bases are shared with TRBD1. The CDR3 is made up of 15 amino acids. V gave up 2 bases and J gave up 3 bases; unmatched junction bases: 6. Looked up from germline, CDR1 is MDHEN and CDR2 is SYDVKM.

The chain is built from TRBV7-2 and TRBJ1-2; the D gene is possibly TRBD1 (6 bases). CDR1 and CDR2 from the germline V gene are SGHTA and FQGNSA. The CDR3 consists of 15 residues. V was cut by 0 bases and J by 7 bases, with 15 bases left in between. CDR3 loop: CASSLAGGGLAGYTF. The CDR3 bases are TGTGCCAGCAGCTTAGCAGGGGGGGGTCTTGCTGGCTACACCTTC.

This clone was seen only once. The V and J genes are TRBV4-3 and TRBJ2-2, with D perhaps TRBD1 (5 bases). The CDR3 totals 17 residues. V lost 1 base, J lost 3 bases, and 15 bases lay in between. Germline assignment: CDR1 LGHNA and CDR2 YSLEER. Here the CDR3 DNA reads TGCGCCAGCAGCCAAGCATCGGCAGGGCCCTACACCGGGGAGCTGTTTTTT. The encoded protein is CASSQASAGPYTGELFF.

The chain couples TRBV27 to TRBJ1-1; no clear D. The germline V gene encodes CDR1 MNHEY and CDR2 SMNVEV (reference sequence). V was clipped by 0 bases and J by 2 bases, with 4 bases between them. CDR3 size: 13 residues. The CDR3 DNA sequence: TGTGCCAGCAGTTTATCGAGAAACACTGAAGCTTTCTTT. Translated: CASSLSRNTEAFF.

The V gene is TRBV7-2, the J gene TRBJ2-7; 10 positions agree with TRBD2. The CDR3 is made up of 15 amino acids. J lost 8 bases, V lost 5 bases, and 12 bases had no gene match. CDR1 is SGHTA, CDR2 FQGNSA, per germline. For the CDR3, the DNA is TGTGCCAGCAGCCCCGGGGGGTTAGCGGGAGGACAGCAGTACTTC. This encodes CASSPGGLAGGQQYF.

The V and J genes are TRBV21-1 and TRBJ2-7; no check of the table's D call, TRBD1, against the DNA was made. TRBV21-1 is noted as a pseudogene. The CDR3 extends over 17 amino acids. The CDR3 loop is CASSKGPGQWISYEQYF. CDR3 nucleotides: TGTGCCAGCAGCAAAGGCCCGGGACAGTGGATTTCCTACGAGCAGTACTTC.

The chain carries TRBV6-1 and TRBJ2-7; 7 bases agree with TRBD1. The CDR3 has 13 residues. V lost 6 bases and J lost 3; bases outside the gene matches: 5. Germline V lookup: CDR1 MNHNS, CDR2 SASEGT. The DNA of the CDR3 is TGTGCCAGCAGGACAGGGCTGATCTACGAGCAGTACTTC. Encoded protein: CASRTGLIYEQYF.

V gene TRBV9 combines with J gene TRBJ2-5; 11 bases fit TRBD2. Germline V CDR1 and CDR2: SGDLS, YYNGEE. Germline trimming cut 0 bases from V and 6 bases from J; bases unmatched to any gene: 4. The CDR3 covers 15 residues. The CDR3 DNA reads TGTGCCAGCAGCGTAGTGGGGACTAGCGGCCAGACCCAGTACTTC. As protein: CASSVVGTSGQTQYF.

V gene TRBV2 combines with J gene TRBJ1-1; 10 bases fit TRBD1. CDR1 SNHLY and CDR2 FYNNEI come from the germline V gene. With 8 bases clipped from V and 5 bases from J, the junction kept 8 bases outside the gene matches. The CDR3 has 14 residues. The CDR3, as DNA: TGTGCCAGCCGAAAGGGACAGGGGAGGACTGAAGCTTTCTTT. The encoded protein is CASRKGQGRTEAFF. Supplemented by reference TRBV2 and TRBJ1-1, the full variable domain reads EPEVTQTPSHQVTQMGQEVILRCVPISNHLYFYWYRQILGQKVEFLVSFYNNEISEKSEIFDDQFSVERPDGSNFTLKIRSTKLEDSAMYFCASRKGQGRTEAFFGQGTRLTVV.

The rearrangement links TRBV28 to TRBJ2-1; 8 nucleotides match TRBD1. J lost 9 bases, V lost 6 bases, and 19 bases had no gene match. The germline V gene has CDR1 MDHEN and CDR2 SYDVKM. The CDR3 runs 17 residues. As DNA, the CDR3 is TGTGCCAGCAGAAACACTCAGGGGGCAATTGGTCACAGTGAGCAGTTCTTC. This codes for CASRNTQGAIGHSEQFF.

The chain employs TRBV27 and TRBJ2-3; 10 nucleotides line up with TRBD1. Germline assignment: CDR1 MNHEY and CDR2 SMNVEV (reference sequence). The trim removed 0 bases at V and 11 bases at J, leaving 5 bases unmatched. The CDR3 runs to 14 residues. CDR3 bases: TGTGCCAGCAGTTTATCGACAGGGGGCCCAGGGCAGTATTTT. Its translation is CASSLSTGGPGQYF.

The gene calls are TRBV9 and TRBJ2-7; 10 bases match TRBD1. With V trimmed by 4 bases and J by 5 bases, 6 bases remained unmatched. The CDR3 is 14 residues long. From germline, CDR1 is SGDLS and CDR2 YYNGEE. In DNA form, the CDR3 reads TGTGCCAGCAGCTCTAGACAGGGGGCCAACGAGCAGTACTTC. Translated, it gives CASSSRQGANEQYF.

The rearrangement links TRBV6-1 to TRBJ2-7; 8 nucleotides align to TRBD1. The germline CDR1 and CDR2 sequences are MNHNS and SASEGT. This CDR3 has 13 residues. V lost 5 bases to trimming and J lost 2 bases; unmatched junction nucleotides: 2. CDR3 amino acids: CASSRTGTYEQYF. DNA of the CDR3: TGTGCCAGCAGTAGGACAGGGACCTACGAGCAGTACTTC.

This clone showed up just a few times. The chain employs TRBV7-3 and TRBJ2-5; TRBD2 matches at 8 bases. This CDR3 region has 16 residues. CDR1 is SGHTA, CDR2 FQGTGA, per germline. V lost 1 base and J lost 5; bases outside the gene matches: 9. CDR3 sequence: CASSLIGGGSLETQYF. CDR3 DNA: TGTGCCAGCAGCTTAATTGGCGGGGGGTCACTGGAGACCCAGTACTTC.

The chain employs TRBV28 and TRBJ2-7; D is undetermined. Germline loops: CDR1 MDHEN, CDR2 SYDVKM. V lost 4 bases to trimming and J lost 6 bases, with 13 bases between them. CDR3 length: 13 amino acids. The CDR3 DNA sequence: TGTGCCAGCAGTTCCCCCCCTGTGTTCGAGCAGTACTTC. This encodes CASSSPPVFEQYF.

The chain uses TRBV5-1 and TRBJ2-1, with 14 bases fitting TRBD2. V shed 7 bases and J 2 bases; nucleotides not matched to a gene: 8. The germline V gene has CDR1 SGHRS and CDR2 YFSETQ. This CDR3 contains 17 residues. This CDR3 is CASGRTSGRRAYNEQFF. In nucleotides, the CDR3 is TGCGCCAGCGGGCGGACTAGCGGGAGGCGGGCCTACAATGAGCAGTTCTTC.

The chain links TRBV15 to TRBJ2-7; TRBD2 matches at 8 bases. The J segment lost 3 bases and the V segment lost 4 bases, leaving 8 bases of the junction unmatched. The V gene's germline CDR1 is LNHNV and CDR2 YYDKDF (reference sequence). CDR3 length: 15 amino acids. The DNA for the CDR3 is TGTGCCACCAGCAACGGAGCGGGAGACTTCTACGAGCAGTACTTC. Its translation is CATSNGAGDFYEQYF.

This clone is a singleton in its sample. This rearrangement joins TRBV10-1 to TRBJ2-3; 8 bases are shared with TRBD2. The V and J ends lost 10 bases and 3 bases, in that order; junction bases with no gene match: 3. CDR1 is WNHNN and CDR2 is SYGVQD in the germline V gene (reference sequence). The CDR3 spans 12 residues. The CDR3 region has the DNA TGCGCCACCCGCGGGGGGACAGATACGCAGTATTTT. Protein sequence: CATRGGTDTQYF.

V is TRBV28 and J is TRBJ2-7; D is possibly TRBD2 (5 bases). The CDR3 sequence is 13 residues long. CDR1 is MDHEN, CDR2 SYDVKM, per germline. The V and J ends lost 6 bases and 0 bases respectively, with 9 bases between them. CDR3 region: CASRGSSSYEQYF. Here the CDR3 DNA reads TGTGCCAGCAGAGGGAGCAGCTCCTACGAGCAGTACTTC. Full variable domain (missing parts from reference TRBV28 and TRBJ2-7): DVKVTQSSRYLVKRTGEKVFLECVQDMDHENMFWYRQDPGLGLRLIYFSYDVKMKEKGDIPEGYSVSREKKERFSLILESASTNQTSMYLCASRGSSSYEQYFGPGTRLTVT.

This rearrangement joins TRBV7-6 to TRBJ2-1; TRBD1 agrees at 10 bases. V lost 0 bases to trimming and J lost 10 bases; unmatched junction nucleotides: 9. Germline V gene data show CDR1 as SGHVS and CDR2 as FNYEAQ. The CDR3 is 16 amino acids. The CDR3 here is CASSLARGQGREEQFF. The CDR3 DNA sequence: TGTGCCAGCAGCTTAGCGAGGGGACAGGGGAGGGAGGAGCAGTTCTTC.

This clone was observed a single time. CDR3 sequence: CASSFENQPQHF. The CDR3 nucleotides read TGTGCCAGCAGTTTCGAGAATCAGCCCCAGCATTTT. The rearrangement joins TRBV5-6 to TRBJ1-5; D not certain. V lost 5 bases to trimming and J lost 4 bases, with 7 bases between them. This CDR3 has 12 residues. Looked up from germline, CDR1 is SGHDT and CDR2 is YYEEEE.